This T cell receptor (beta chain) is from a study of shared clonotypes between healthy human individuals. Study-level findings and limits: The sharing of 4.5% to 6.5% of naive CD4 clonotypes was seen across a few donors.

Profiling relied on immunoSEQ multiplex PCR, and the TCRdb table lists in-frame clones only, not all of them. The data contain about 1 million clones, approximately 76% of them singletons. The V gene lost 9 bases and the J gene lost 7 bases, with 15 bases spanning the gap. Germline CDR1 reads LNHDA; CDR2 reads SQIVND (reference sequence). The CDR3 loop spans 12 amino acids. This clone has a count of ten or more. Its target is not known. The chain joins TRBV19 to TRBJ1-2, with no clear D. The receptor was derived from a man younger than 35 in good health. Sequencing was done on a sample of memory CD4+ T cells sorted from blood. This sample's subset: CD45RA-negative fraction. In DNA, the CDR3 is TGTGCCAGAGCTGCCGAGAAGAGTGGCTACACCTTC. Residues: CARAAEKSGYTF.